This is a list of T cell receptor beta chains from one sample in a study of blood T cell repertoires in COVID-19. TCRdb keeps only in-frame clones here, not all; method: immunoSEQ multiplex PCR. The data show about 190,000 clones, 75% to 90% seen once. The sequencing input was peripheral blood. Receptors originate from a man aged 35-49 years with acute or convalescent COVID-19. Both conserved end residues are trimmed from each CDR3. Each record gives: V gene, J gene, CDR3 protein.

V: TRBV2
J: TRBJ1-5
CDR3: ASSEQGIGNPQH

V: TRBV7-9
J: TRBJ2-5
CDR3: ASSIGLAPQETQY

V: TRBV18
J: TRBJ2-2
CDR3: ASSPKTGGANTGELF

V: TRBV5-1
J: TRBJ2-7
CDR3: ASSEGLAGMFSYEQY

V: TRBV29-1
J: TRBJ2-5
CDR3: SVRTDGRETQY

V: TRBV5-1
J: TRBJ2-5
CDR3: ASSSIPGETQY

V: TRBV28
J: TRBJ1-1
CDR3: ASIITPDRGNTEAF

V: TRBV10-3
J: TRBJ1-1
CDR3: AISETPLNTEAF

V: TRBV27
J: TRBJ2-2
CDR3: ASSLRGAHTGELF

V: TRBV19
J: TRBJ1-4
CDR3: ASSIRSLNEKLF

V: TRBV7-2
J: TRBJ1-1
CDR3: ASSLGIGGTEAF

V: TRBV18
J: TRBJ2-2
CDR3: ASSPPNRAGGELF

V: TRBV11-2
J: TRBJ1-1
CDR3: ASSSQRGGNTEAF

V: TRBV7-6
J: TRBJ1-1
CDR3: ASSLRLGDREAF

V: TRBV2
J: TRBJ1-2
CDR3: AGGYRGQSGYT

V: TRBV10-3
J: TRBJ1-1
CDR3: AISGQMNTEAF

V: TRBV3-1/TRBV3-2
J: TRBJ1-2
CDR3: ASSQRDRGGGYT

V: TRBV28
J: TRBJ2-7
CDR3: ASSPQGYEQY

V: TRBV13
J: TRBJ1-2
CDR3: ASPNPDRDYGYT

V: TRBV29-1
J: TRBJ2-2
CDR3: SVTGDTGELF

V: TRBV7-9
J: TRBJ2-3
CDR3: ASSRWTSEDADTQY

V: TRBV7-6
J: TRBJ1-6
CDR3: ASRSGGDNSPLH

V: TRBV5-3
J: TRBJ1-1
CDR3: ARSLSFDRSDYTEAF

V: TRBV11-2
J: TRBJ1-5
CDR3: ASSPGQGPNQPQH

V: TRBV30
J: TRBJ1-2
CDR3: AWGRQGGHGYT

V: TRBV28
J: TRBJ1-2
CDR3: ASSGRTLGGYT

V: TRBV29-1
J: TRBJ2-3
CDR3: SVRTGGSTDTQY

V: TRBV5-5
J: TRBJ2-7
CDR3: ASSEGLSDDEQY

V: TRBV13
J: TRBJ2-2
CDR3: ASSLGASGVTGELF

V: TRBV5-1
J: TRBJ2-5
CDR3: ASSLTPVGVQETQY

V: TRBV5-8
J: TRBJ2-3
CDR3: ASSVRGASTDTQY

V: TRBV9
J: TRBJ2-3
CDR3: ASSLTDTQY

V: TRBV4-1
J: TRBJ2-7
CDR3: ASSQEGTGAAYEQY

V: TRBV29-1
J: TRBJ1-1
CDR3: SVDSGVAF

V: TRBV4-1
J: TRBJ1-2
CDR3: ASSQEGRGNYGYT

V: TRBV4-3
J: TRBJ1-2
CDR3: ASSQGGTGTGFNYGYT

V: TRBV27
J: TRBJ2-5
CDR3: ASSQRGLFSQY

V: TRBV11-2
J: TRBJ1-2
CDR3: ASSLVAGSDYGYT

V: TRBV11-2
J: TRBJ2-7
CDR3: ASINTGTSYEQY

V: TRBV28
J: TRBJ1-5
CDR3: ASRTGVKPQH

V: TRBV2
J: TRBJ1-2
CDR3: ASQEYGYT

V: TRBV10-2
J: TRBJ2-2
CDR3: ASGKSGGTGELF

V: TRBV2
J: TRBJ1-2
CDR3: ASGGGQPRGYT

V: TRBV10-3
J: TRBJ2-2
CDR3: AIFDRENTGELF

V: TRBV5-1
J: TRBJ2-7
CDR3: ASSSGQGSHEQY